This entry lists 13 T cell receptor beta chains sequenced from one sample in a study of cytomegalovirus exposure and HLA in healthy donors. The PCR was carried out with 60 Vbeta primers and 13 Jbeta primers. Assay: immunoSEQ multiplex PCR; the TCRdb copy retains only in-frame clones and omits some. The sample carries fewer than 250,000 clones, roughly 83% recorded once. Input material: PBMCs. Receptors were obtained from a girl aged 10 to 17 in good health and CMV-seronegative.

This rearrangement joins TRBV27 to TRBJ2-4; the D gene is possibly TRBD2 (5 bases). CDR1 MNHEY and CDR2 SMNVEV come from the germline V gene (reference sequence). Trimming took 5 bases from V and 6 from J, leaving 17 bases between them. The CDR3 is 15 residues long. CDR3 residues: CASSPRGVGINIQYF. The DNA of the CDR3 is TGTGCCAGCAGTCCACGGGGAGTTGGTATAAACATTCAGTACTTC.

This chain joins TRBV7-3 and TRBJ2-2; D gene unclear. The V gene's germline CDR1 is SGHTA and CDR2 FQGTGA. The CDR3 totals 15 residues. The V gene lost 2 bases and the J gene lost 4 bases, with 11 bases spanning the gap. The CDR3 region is CASSLLGPGTGELFF. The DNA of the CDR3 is TGTGCCAGCAGCTTACTCGGTCCGGGCACCGGGGAGCTGTTTTTT.

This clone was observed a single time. CDR3 loop: CSVEGGLGGNNNEQFF. CDR3 coding DNA: TGCAGCGTTGAAGGGGGACTAGGCGGGAATAACAATGAGCAGTTCTTC. The V gene is TRBV29-1, the J gene TRBJ2-1; 8 positions agree with TRBD2. The CDR3 runs 16 residues. V shed 1 base and J 5 bases; nucleotides not matched to a gene: 10. CDR1 is SQVTM and CDR2 is ANQGSEA in the germline V gene.

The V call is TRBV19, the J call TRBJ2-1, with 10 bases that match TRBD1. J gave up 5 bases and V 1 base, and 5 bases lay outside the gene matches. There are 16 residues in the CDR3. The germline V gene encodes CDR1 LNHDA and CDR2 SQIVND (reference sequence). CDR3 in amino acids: CASSIARTGGHNEQFF. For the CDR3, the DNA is TGTGCCAGTAGTATAGCCCGGACAGGGGGGCACAATGAGCAGTTCTTC.

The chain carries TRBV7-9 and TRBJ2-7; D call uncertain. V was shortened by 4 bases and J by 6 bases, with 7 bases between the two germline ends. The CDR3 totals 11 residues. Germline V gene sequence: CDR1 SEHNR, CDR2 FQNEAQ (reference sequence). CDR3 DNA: TGTGCCAGCAGCTCACTTGGCGAGCAGTACTTC. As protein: CASSSLGEQYF. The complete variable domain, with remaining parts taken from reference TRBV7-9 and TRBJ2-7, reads DTGVSQNPRHKITKRGQNVTFRCDPISEHNRLYWYRQTLGQGPEFLTYFQNEAQLEKSRLLSDRFSAERPKGSFSTLEIQRTEQGDSAMYLCASSSLGEQYFGPGTRLTVT.

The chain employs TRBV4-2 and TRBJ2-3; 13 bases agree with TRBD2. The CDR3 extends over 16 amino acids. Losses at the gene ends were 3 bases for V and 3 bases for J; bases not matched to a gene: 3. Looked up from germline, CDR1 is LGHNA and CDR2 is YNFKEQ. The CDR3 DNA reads TGTGCCAGCAGCCAGGGGACTAGCGGGGTGACAGATACGCAGTATTTT. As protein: CASSQGTSGVTDTQYF.

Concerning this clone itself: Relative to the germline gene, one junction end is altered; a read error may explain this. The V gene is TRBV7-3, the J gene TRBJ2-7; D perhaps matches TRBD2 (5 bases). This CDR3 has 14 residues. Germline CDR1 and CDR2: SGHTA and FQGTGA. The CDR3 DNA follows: TGTGCCAGCAGCTTATCTAGCAGAGCCTACGAGCAGCACTTC. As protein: CASSLSSRAYEQHF. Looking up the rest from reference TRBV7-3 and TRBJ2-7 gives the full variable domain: GAGVSQTPSNKVTEKGKYVELRCDPISGHTALYWYRQSLGQGPEFLIYFQGTGAADDSGLPNDRFFAVRPEGSVSTLKIQRTERGDSAVYLCASSLSSRAYEQHFGPGTRLTVT.

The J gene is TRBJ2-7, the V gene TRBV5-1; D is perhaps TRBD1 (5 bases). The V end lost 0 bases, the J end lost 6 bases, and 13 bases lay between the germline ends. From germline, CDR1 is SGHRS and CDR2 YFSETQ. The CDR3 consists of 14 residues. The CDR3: CASSLVGDEREQYF. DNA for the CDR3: TGCGCCAGCAGCTTGGTAGGGGATGAACGCGAGCAGTACTTC. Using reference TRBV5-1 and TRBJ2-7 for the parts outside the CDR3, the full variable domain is KAGVTQTPRYLIKTRGQQVTLSCSPISGHRSVSWYQQTPGQGLQFLFEYFSETQRNKGNFPGRFSGRQFSNSRSEMNVSTLELGDSALYLCASSLVGDEREQYFGPGTRLTVT.

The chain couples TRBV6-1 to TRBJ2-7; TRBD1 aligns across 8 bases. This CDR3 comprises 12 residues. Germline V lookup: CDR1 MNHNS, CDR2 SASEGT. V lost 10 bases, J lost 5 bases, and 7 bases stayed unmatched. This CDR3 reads CATRQGFHEQYF. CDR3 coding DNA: TGTGCCACACGACAGGGGTTCCACGAGCAGTACTTC.

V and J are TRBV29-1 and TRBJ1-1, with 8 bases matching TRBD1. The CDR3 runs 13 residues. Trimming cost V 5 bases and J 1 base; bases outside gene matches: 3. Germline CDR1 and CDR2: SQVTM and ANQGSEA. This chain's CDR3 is CSVYRGTNTEAFF. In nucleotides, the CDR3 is TGCAGCGTTTACAGGGGGACGAACACTGAAGCTTTCTTT.

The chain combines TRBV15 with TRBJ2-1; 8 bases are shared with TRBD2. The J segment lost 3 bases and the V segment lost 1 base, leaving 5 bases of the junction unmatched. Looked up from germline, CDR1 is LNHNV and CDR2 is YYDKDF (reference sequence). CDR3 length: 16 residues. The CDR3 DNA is TGTGCCACCAGCAGAGGACCCAGCGGGGGCTACAATGAGCAGTTCTTC. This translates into CATSRGPSGGYNEQFF.

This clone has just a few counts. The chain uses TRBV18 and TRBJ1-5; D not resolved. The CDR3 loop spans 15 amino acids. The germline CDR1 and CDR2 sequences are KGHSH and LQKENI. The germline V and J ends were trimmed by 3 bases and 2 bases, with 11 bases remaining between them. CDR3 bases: TGTGCCAGCTCACCCAAACAGTTCGGCAATCAGCCCCAGCATTTT. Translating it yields CASSPKQFGNQPQHF.

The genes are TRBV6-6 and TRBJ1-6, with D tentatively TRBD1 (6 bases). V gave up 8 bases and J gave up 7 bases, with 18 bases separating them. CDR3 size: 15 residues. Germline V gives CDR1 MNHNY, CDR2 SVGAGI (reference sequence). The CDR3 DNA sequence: TGTGCCAGCCGAAGGAGCACAGGGTTGAATTCACCCCTCCACTTT. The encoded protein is CASRRSTGLNSPLHF.